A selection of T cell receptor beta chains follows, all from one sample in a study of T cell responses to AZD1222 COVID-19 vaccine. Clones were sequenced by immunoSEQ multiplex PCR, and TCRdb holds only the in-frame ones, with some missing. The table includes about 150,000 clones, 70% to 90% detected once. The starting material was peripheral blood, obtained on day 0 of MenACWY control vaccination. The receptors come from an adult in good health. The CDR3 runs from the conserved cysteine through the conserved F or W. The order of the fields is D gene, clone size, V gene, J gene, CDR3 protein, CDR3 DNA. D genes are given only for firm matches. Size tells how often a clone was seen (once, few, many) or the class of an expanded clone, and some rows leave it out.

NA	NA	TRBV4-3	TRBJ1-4	CASSQLTGEKLFF	TGCGCCAGCAGCCAGCTGACCGGGGAAAAACTGTTTTTT
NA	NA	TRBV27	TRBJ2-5	CASSLGMNQETQYF	TGTGCCAGCAGTCTCGGGATGAACCAAGAGACCCAGTACTTC
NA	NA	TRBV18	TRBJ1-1	CASSPQQGNTEAFF	TGTGCCAGCTCACCCCAACAGGGGAACACTGAAGCTTTCTTT
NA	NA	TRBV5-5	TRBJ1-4	CASSLAGPPGEKLFF	TGTGCCAGCAGCTTAGCGGGGCCCCCTGGTGAAAAACTGTTTTTT
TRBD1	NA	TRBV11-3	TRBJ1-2	CASSLGAGDSYGYTF	TGTGCCAGCAGCTTAGGTGCCGGGGACAGCTATGGCTACACCTTC
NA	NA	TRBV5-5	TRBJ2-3	CASSSGGLTDTQYF	TGTGCCAGCAGTTCGGGGGGCCTCACAGATACGCAGTATTTT
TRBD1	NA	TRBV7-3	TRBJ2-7	CASSLRQGYEQYF	TGTGCCAGCAGCTTAAGACAGGGGTACGAGCAGTACTTC
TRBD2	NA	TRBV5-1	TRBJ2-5	CASSPGTMGLAGVETQYF	TGCGCCAGCAGCCCGGGGACTATGGGACTAGCGGGAGTGGAGACCCAGTACTTC
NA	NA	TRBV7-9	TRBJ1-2	CASSFEFEGGYTF	TGTGCCAGCAGCTTCGAGTTTGAGGGTGGCTACACCTTC
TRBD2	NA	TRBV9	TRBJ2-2	CASSESTLAVNTGELFF	TGTGCCAGCAGCGAGTCAACGCTAGCGGTGAACACCGGGGAGCTGTTTTTT
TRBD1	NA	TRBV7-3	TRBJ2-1	CASTIGGTGQNNEQFF	TGTGCCAGCACCATAGGAGGGACAGGGCAAAACAATGAGCAGTTCTTC
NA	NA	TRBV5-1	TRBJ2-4	CASSLIIRGGAKNIQYF	TGCGCCAGCAGCTTGATTATCAGAGGGGGTGCCAAAAACATTCAGTACTTC
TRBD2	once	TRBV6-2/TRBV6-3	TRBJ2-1	CASSYSGLYNEQFF	TGTGCCAGCAGTTACTCGGGACTATACAATGAGCAGTTCTTC
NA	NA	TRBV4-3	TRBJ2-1	CASSQDSYNEQFF	TGCGCCAGCAGCCAGGACTCGTACAATGAGCAGTTCTTC
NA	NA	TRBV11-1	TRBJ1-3	CASSFARDRGNTIYF	TGTGCCAGCAGCTTCGCCCGGGACCGTGGAAACACCATATATTTT
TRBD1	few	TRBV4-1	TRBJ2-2	CASSQELTGRRAGELFF	TGCGCCAGCAGCCAAGAATTGACAGGGCGTAGGGCCGGGGAGCTGTTTTTT
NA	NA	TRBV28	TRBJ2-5	CASSFLTEPRGTQYF	TGTGCCAGCAGTTTTTTAACAGAGCCCCGAGGGACCCAGTACTTC
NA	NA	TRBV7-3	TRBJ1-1	CASSQMNTEAFF	TGTGCCAGCAGCCAAATGAACACTGAAGCTTTCTTT
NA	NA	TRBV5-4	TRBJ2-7	CASSLYSSSYEQYF	TGTGCCAGCAGTCTCTATTCTAGCTCCTACGAGCAGTACTTC
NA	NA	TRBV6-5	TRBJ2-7	CASSYSGGRGSYEQYF	TGTGCCAGCAGTTACTCGGGGGGACGGGGTTCCTACGAGCAGTACTTC
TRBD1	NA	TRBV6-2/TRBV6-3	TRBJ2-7	CASSSPGQGYEQYF	TGTGCCAGCAGTTCCCCGGGACAGGGCTACGAGCAGTACTTC
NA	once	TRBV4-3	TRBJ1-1	CASSQAGGMNTEAFF	TGCGCCAGCAGCCAGGCCGGGGGGATGAACACTGAAGCTTTCTTT
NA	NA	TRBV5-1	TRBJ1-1	CASSYQSPNTEAFF	TGCGCCAGCAGCTACCAGTCCCCGAACACTGAAGCTTTCTTT
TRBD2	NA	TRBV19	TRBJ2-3	CASSSLAGDADTQYF	TGTGCCAGTAGTTCCTTAGCGGGAGATGCAGATACGCAGTATTTT
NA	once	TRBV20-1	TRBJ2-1	CSATNYNEQFF	TGCAGTGCCACTAATTACAATGAGCAGTTCTTC
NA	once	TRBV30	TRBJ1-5	CAWSVSAGSQHF	TGTGCCTGGAGTGTATCCGCAGGGTCCCAGCATTTT
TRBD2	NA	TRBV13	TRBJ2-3	CASSSFIRGDTDTQYF	TGTGCCAGCAGTTCCTTTATACGGGGGGATACAGATACGCAGTATTTT
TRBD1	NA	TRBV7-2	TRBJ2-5	CASSLEPTGGLTQYF	TGTGCCAGCAGCTTAGAGCCTACAGGGGGATTGACCCAGTACTTC
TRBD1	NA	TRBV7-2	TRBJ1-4	CASSPRQGDGEKLFF	TGTGCCAGCAGCCCCCGACAGGGAGATGGTGAAAAACTGTTTTTT
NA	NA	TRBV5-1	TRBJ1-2	CASSGGNRVEGYTF	TGCGCCAGCAGCGGGGGAAACAGGGTAGAAGGCTACACCTTC
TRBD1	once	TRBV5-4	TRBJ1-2	CASSLRDSHYTF	TGTGCCAGCAGCTTGCGGGACAGTCACTACACCTTC